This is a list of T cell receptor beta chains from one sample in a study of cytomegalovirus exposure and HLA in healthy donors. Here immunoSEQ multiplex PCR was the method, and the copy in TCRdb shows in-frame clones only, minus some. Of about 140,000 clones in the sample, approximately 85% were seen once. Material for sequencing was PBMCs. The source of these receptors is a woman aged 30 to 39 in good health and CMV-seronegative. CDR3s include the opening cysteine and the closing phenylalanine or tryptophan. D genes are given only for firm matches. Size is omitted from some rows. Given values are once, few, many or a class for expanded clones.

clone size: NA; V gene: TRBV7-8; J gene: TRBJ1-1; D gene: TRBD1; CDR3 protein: CASSLDDRGNTEAFF; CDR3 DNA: TGTGCCAGCAGCTTAGACGACAGGGGGAACACTGAAGCTTTCTTT
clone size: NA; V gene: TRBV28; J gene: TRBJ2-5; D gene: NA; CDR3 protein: CASSLSGAGETQYF; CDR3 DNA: TGTGCCAGCAGTTTATCAGGGGCCGGCGAGACCCAGTACTTC
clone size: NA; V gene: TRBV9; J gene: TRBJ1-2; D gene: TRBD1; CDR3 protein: CASSAVNGGQKNYGYTF; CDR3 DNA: TGTGCCAGCAGCGCCGTGAATGGGGGACAGAAAAACTATGGCTACACCTTC
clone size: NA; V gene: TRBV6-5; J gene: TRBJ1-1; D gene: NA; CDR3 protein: CASRKAALANTEAFF; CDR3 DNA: TGTGCCAGCAGAAAAGCTGCCCTAGCGAACACTGAAGCTTTCTTT
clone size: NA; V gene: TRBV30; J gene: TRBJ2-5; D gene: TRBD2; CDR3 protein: CAWSVGPGGGVETQYF; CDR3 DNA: TGTGCCTGGAGTGTGGGGCCGGGCGGGGGGGTCGAGACCCAGTACTTC
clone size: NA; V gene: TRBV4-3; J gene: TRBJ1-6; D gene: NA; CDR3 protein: CASSRGQYNSPLHF; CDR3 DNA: TGCGCCAGCAGCCGCGGACAGTATAATTCACCCCTCCACTTT
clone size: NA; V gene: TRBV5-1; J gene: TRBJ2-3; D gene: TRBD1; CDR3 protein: CASSSGQGPFTDTQYF; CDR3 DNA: TGCGCCAGCAGCAGTGGACAGGGACCTTTCACAGATACGCAGTATTTT
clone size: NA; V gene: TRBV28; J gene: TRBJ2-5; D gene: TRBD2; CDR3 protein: CASSSLAGGKETQYF; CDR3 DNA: TGTGCCAGCAGTTCACTAGCGGGGGGGAAGGAGACCCAGTACTTC
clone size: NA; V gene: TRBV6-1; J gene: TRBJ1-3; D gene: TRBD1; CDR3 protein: CASRGDRYTIYF; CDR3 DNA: TGTGCCAGCAGGGGGGACAGATACACCATATATTTT
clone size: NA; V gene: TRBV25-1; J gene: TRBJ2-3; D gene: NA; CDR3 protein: CASSESGLSTDTQYF; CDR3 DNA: TGTGCCAGCAGTGAGTCAGGCCTATCCACAGATACGCAGTATTTT
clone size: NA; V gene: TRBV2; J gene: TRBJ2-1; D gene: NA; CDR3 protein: CASRGATSSYNEQFF; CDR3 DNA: TGTGCCAGCAGGGGGGCCACAAGCTCCTACAATGAGCAGTTCTTC
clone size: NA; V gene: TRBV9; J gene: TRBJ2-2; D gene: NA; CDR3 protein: CASSLPPGGTGELFF; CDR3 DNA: TGTGCCAGCAGCCTCCCTCCCGGGGGCACCGGGGAGCTGTTTTTT
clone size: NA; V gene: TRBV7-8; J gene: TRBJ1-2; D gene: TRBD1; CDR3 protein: CASSVDRGQGYTF; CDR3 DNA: TGTGCCAGCAGCGTAGACAGGGGGCAAGGCTACACCTTC
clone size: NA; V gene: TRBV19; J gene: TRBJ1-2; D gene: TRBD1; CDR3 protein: CASRRGTANYGYTF; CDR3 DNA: TGTGCCAGTAGGAGAGGGACAGCTAACTATGGCTACACCTTC
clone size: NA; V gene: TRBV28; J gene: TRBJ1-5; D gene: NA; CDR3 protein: CASTGGGTFANQPQHF; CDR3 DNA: TGTGCCAGTACCGGGGGGGGGACCTTTGCCAATCAGCCCCAGCATTTT
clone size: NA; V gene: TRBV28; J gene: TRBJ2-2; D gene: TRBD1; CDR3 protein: CASGVTGGRDTGELFF; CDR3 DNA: TGTGCCAGCGGGGTGACAGGGGGACGTGACACCGGGGAGCTGTTTTTT
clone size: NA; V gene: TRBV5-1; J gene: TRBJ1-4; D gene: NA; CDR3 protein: CASSLAGYNEKLFF; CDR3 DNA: TGCGCCAGCAGCTTAGCGGGTTATAATGAAAAACTGTTTTTT
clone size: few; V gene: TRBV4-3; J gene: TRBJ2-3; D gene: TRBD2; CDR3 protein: CASSQELLAGQDTQYF; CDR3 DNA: TGCGCCAGCAGCCAAGAGCTACTAGCGGGGCAAGATACGCAGTATTTT
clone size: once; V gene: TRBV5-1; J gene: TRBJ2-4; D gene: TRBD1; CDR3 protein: CASSSGQGNIQYF; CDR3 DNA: TGCGCCAGCAGCTCAGGACAGGGGAACATTCAGTACTTC
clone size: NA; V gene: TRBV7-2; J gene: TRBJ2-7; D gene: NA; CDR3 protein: CASSYQLGSYEQYF; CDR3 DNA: TGTGCCAGCAGCTATCAGCTCGGGTCCTACGAGCAGTACTTC
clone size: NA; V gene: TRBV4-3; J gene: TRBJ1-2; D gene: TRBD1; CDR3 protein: CASSHLGQGRYGYTF; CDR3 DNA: TGCGCCAGCAGCCACCTCGGACAGGGGAGGTATGGCTACACCTTC
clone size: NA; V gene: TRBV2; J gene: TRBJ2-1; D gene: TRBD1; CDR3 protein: CASSEVKGQGSNEQFF; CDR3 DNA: TGTGCCAGCAGTGAAGTGAAGGGACAGGGGTCCAATGAGCAGTTCTTC
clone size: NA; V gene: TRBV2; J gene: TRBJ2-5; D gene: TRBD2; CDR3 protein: CASSHPTIAGKETQYF; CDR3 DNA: TGTGCCAGCAGCCACCCCACTATAGCGGGGAAAGAGACCCAGTACTTC
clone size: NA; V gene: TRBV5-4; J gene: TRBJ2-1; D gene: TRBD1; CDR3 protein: CASSWRQGLGEQFF; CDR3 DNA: TGTGCCAGCAGCTGGAGACAGGGGTTGGGTGAGCAGTTCTTC
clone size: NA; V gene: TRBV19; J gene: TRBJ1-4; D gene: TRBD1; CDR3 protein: CASSMPRVQGETNEKLFF; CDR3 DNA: TGTGCCAGTAGTATGCCCCGAGTACAGGGGGAAACTAATGAAAAACTGTTTTTT
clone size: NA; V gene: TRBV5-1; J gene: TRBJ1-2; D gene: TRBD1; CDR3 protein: CASSPGQGPHYGYTF; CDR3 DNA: TGCGCCAGCAGCCCTGGACAGGGACCTCACTATGGCTACACCTTC
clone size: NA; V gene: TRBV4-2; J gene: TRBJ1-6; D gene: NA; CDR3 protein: CASSQERDNSPLHF; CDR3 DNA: TGTGCCAGCAGCCAAGAGAGGGATAATTCACCCCTCCACTTT
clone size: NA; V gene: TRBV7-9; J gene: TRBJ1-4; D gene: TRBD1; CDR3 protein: CASSLLDRGPEKLFF; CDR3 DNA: TGTGCCAGCAGCTTACTGGACAGGGGTCCTGAAAAACTGTTTTTT
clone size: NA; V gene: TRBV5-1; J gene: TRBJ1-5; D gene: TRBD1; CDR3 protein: CASSADRGAQPQHF; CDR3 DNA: TGCGCCAGCAGCGCTGACAGGGGCGCTCAGCCCCAGCATTTT
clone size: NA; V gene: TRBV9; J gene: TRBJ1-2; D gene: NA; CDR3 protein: CASSVDTYGYTF; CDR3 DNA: TGTGCCAGCAGCGTAGACACCTATGGCTACACCTTC
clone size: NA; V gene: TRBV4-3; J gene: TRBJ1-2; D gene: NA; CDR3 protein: CASSPRPGSGYTF; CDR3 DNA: TGCGCCAGCAGCCCCCGCCCAGGGTCAGGCTACACCTTC
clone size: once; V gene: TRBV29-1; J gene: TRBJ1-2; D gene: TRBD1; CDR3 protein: CSVDPAGQAGGYTF; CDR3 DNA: TGCAGCGTTGATCCGGCCGGACAGGCCGGCGGCTACACCTTC
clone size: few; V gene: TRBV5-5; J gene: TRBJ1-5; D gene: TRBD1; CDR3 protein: CASSSDRGYSNQPQHF; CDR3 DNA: TGTGCCAGCAGCTCGGACAGGGGCTACAGCAATCAGCCCCAGCATTTT